Detailed here is one T cell receptor beta chain. Its antigen is not known. Patients sequenced had flow cytometry evidence of CD8+CD57+ cell expansion. Blood was sampled before the patients had received any therapy. The use of genomic DNA as template underpinned the TCR beta VDJ and CDR3 profiling. One entry per CDR3 protein, called by TCRdb with MiXCR from the reads. In the table there are just over 150,000 distinct CDR3 sequences, about 50% of which are singletons. The data derive from a study of CD8+CD57+ T cells in acquired aplastic anemia. Background on the study: Sorted CD4+ and CD8+ cells yielded DNA averaging about 3.1 ug.

Study outcomes and limitations: In common between the patients and the controls were some 28 CD8+ CDR3 sequences.

Per germline, CDR1 LNHNV and CDR2 YYDKDF (reference sequence). The CDR3 consists of 14 residues. V gave up 2 bases and J gave up 5 bases; unmatched junction bases: 2. The chain recombines TRBV15 with TRBJ1-5, with TRBD1 matching over 8 bases. The clonotype originates from a human donor with aplastic anemia. The specimen sequenced was sorted CD4+, CD8+, or CD8+CD57+ T cells (not recorded which) from PBMCs. The CDR3 spells CATSRQGAHQPQHF. CDR3 nucleotides: TGTGCCACCAGCAGACAGGGGGCCCATCAGCCCCAGCATTTT.